The clone carrying this T cell receptor beta chain was found a few times. TCRdb reanalysed the 5' RACE reads using MiXCR and keeps one entry per CDR3 protein. The sample holds about 340,000 distinct CDR3 sequences, 14% to 15% seen once. The data originate from a study of CD8 T cells in ankylosing spondylitis. The V end was cut by 8 bases, the J end by 3 bases, with 13 bases between. The CDR3 spans 13 residues. Germline CDR1 is ENHRY and CDR2 is SYGVKD. Input material: blood, either unsorted or a sorted T cell fraction (not recorded which). The rearrangement joins TRBV10-3 to TRBJ1-1; D is perhaps TRBD1 (6 bases). This clonotype was obtained from a male donor with ankylosing spondylitis or in good health (not recorded which). CDR3 in amino acids: CAISGGLDTEAFF. Written as DNA, the CDR3 is TGTGCCATCTCCGGGGGCCTAGACACTGAAGCTTTCTTT.